This entry features one TCR beta chain sequence. In the original processing: Reference gene primer amplification gave estimated nucleated cell counts. Measured with immunoSEQ multiplex PCR; TCRdb has only the in-frame clones, and not every one. That table supplies the V and J calls and clone size; D and trimming were determined from the DNA. The sample includes some 400,000 clones, approximately 86% seen only once; the top ten take over 2.5%. The data were obtained in a study of blood T cell repertoires in COVID-19. In the study overall: Both acute and convalescent COVID-19 samples were obtained from the United States, Italy and Spain. T cells, B-cell-depleted T cells, or PBMCs provided the cDNA or gDNA that served as material.

There are 15 residues in the CDR3. The V end lost 5 bases, the J end lost 8 bases, and 19 bases lay between the germline ends. The germline V gene encodes CDR1 SGHVS and CDR2 FNYEAQ. This sequence was found in a human donor in a cohort sampled during active COVID-19. The sample consisted of peripheral blood. The chain combines TRBV7-6 with TRBJ2-1, with no clear D. The CDR3 loop is CASSRVPLFVDEQFF. CDR3 bases: TGTGCCAGCAGCCGGGTCCCCCTCTTTGTGGATGAGCAGTTCTTC.